This T cell receptor beta chain was recorded in a study of cytomegalovirus exposure and HLA in healthy donors. Study in general: In an earlier analysis, 95 million to 140 million unique TCR beta sequences were found from some 200 million T cells.

60 Vbeta and 13 Jbeta primers were used in PCR. Clones were sequenced by immunoSEQ multiplex PCR, and TCRdb holds only the in-frame ones, with some missing. Recorded here are some 120,000 clones; the top ten clones represent roughly 1%. The CDR3 is 15 residues long. Trimming removed 5 bases from V and 6 bases from J; junction bases left unmatched: 12. Germline CDR1 and CDR2: LNHNV and YYDKDF (reference sequence). Notes on the study in general: Across all donors, roughly uniform sequencing depth was an assumption of the presence/absence analyses. Later genetic work tied a missense DCLRE1C variant to beta-chain V and J trimming.

As for this clone: What it recognizes is unknown.

The sequence was obtained from a man aged 18 to 29 in good health and CMV-seronegative. Sequencing used PBMCs. This sequence joins TRBV15 and TRBJ1-1; 7 nucleotides line up with TRBD1. This chain's CDR3 is CATSGRGRGSPEAFF. The DNA for the CDR3 is TGTGCCACCAGCGGAAGGGGGCGCGGATCCCCTGAAGCTTTCTTT.